The 20 T cell receptor beta chains in this list originate from one sample, sequenced in a study of blood T cell repertoires in COVID-19. Clones were read by immunoSEQ multiplex PCR, and TCRdb kept only the in-frame ones, dropping some. This table has some 110,000 clones, 65% to 80% appearing once. Sequences were obtained from peripheral blood. The origin of the receptors is a man in his sixties or seventies with acute or convalescent COVID-19.

CDR3 sequence: CASRSSGLGAYNEQFF. CDR3 nucleotide sequence: TGTGCCAGCAGATCGTCGGGACTAGGCGCCTACAATGAGCAGTTCTTC. The rearrangement uses TRBV5-6 and TRBJ2-1; the match to TRBD2 covers 8 bases. Germline trimming cut 5 bases from V and 2 bases from J; bases unmatched to any gene: 9. The CDR3 is 16 residues long. Germline V gives CDR1 SGHDT, CDR2 YYEEEE.

The chain joins TRBV7-8 to TRBJ2-3, with D unresolved. The CDR3 covers 14 residues. CDR1 is SGHVS, CDR2 FQNEAQ, per germline. Between the trimmed V and J ends, which lost 6 bases and 7 bases, there was a span of 17 bases. The CDR3 loop is CASSFRPADYTQYF. The CDR3 DNA reads as TGTGCCAGCAGTTTTCGACCCGCTGACTATACGCAGTATTTT.

This chain uses TRBV6-2 or TRBV6-3 with TRBJ2-7; tentative D call: TRBD2 (5 bases). Trimming shortened V by 4 bases and J by 2 bases, and 21 bases separated the two germline ends. CDR3 length: 17 residues. Germline CDR1 reads MNHEY; CDR2 reads SVGEGT. The CDR3 loop is CASSFRLRGSETYEQYF. The CDR3 DNA is TGTGCCAGCAGTTTTCGCCTCCGAGGTAGCGAGACCTACGAGCAGTACTTC.

The genes are TRBV3-1 (or the pseudogene TRBV3-2) and TRBJ2-7, with TRBD1 matching 8 bases. The CDR3 extends over 15 amino acids. J gave up 0 bases and V 3 bases, and 4 bases lay outside the gene matches. The germline CDR1 and CDR2 sequences are LGHDT and YNNKEL (reference sequence). DNA for the CDR3: TGTGCCAGCAGCCACCGGGACAGGAGCTCCTACGAGCAGTACTTC. Amino acid sequence: CASSHRDRSSYEQYF.

About this clone: The same CDR3 also results from other DNA sequences found in this sample. The chain uses TRBV2 and TRBJ2-7, with D perhaps TRBD1 (5 bases). The germline V gene has CDR1 SNHLY and CDR2 FYNNEI. CDR3 size: 12 residues. V shed 7 bases and J shed 1 base, with 8 bases lying between them. The CDR3 DNA reads as TGTGCCAGCATCCGACAGTCCTACGAGCAGTACTTC. Translation: CASIRQSYEQYF. The full variable domain, its missing parts supplied by reference TRBV2 and TRBJ2-7, is EPEVTQTPSHQVTQMGQEVILRCVPISNHLYFYWYRQILGQKVEFLVSFYNNEISEKSEIFDDQFSVERPDGSNFTLKIRSTKLEDSAMYFCASIRQSYEQYFGPGTRLTVT.

The chain couples TRBV28 to TRBJ2-1, with 7 bases identical to TRBD2. Trimming removed 1 base from V and 5 bases from J; junction bases left unmatched: 8. The germline V gene encodes CDR1 MDHEN and CDR2 SYDVKM. CDR3 size: 16 residues. The CDR3 sequence: CASSLYGGGKNNEQFF. The CDR3, as DNA: TGTGCCAGCAGTTTATACGGGGGAGGGAAGAACAATGAGCAGTTCTTC.

This chain connects TRBV4-2 to TRBJ2-7, with D tentatively TRBD1 (5 bases). Germline assignment: CDR1 LGHNA and CDR2 YNFKEQ. Deletions cut 0 bases from V and 3 bases from J, with 12 bases between. The CDR3 is made up of 15 amino acids. CDR3 in DNA: TGTGCCAGCAGCCAAGATAGAGACAGATTCTACGAGCAGTACTTC. It yields the protein CASSQDRDRFYEQYF.

The table lists this clone with a few counts. This chain joins TRBV9 and TRBJ1-1, with a weak D call TRBD1 (6 bases). The ends were cut back, 7 bases at V and 3 bases at J, with 19 bases in the middle. The CDR3 sequence is 15 residues long. Germline lookup yields CDR1 SGDLS and CDR2 YYNGEE. CDR3 in amino acids: CASSYTGGAYTEAFF. The CDR3 DNA is TGTGCCAGCTCCTACACGGGGGGGGCGTACACTGAAGCTTTCTTT.

The gene calls are TRBV14 and TRBJ1-1, with D perhaps TRBD1 (5 bases). CDR1 SGHDN and CDR2 FVKESK come from the germline V gene. The CDR3 contains 14 residues. The V gene lost 1 base and the J gene lost 9 bases, with 15 bases spanning the gap. The CDR3 sequence is CASSQVAGPTKAFF. The CDR3 bases are TGTGCCAGCAGCCAAGTTGCGGGGCCGACCAAAGCTTTCTTT.

The V and J genes are TRBV5-1 and TRBJ2-1; TRBD1 aligns across 10 bases. CDR3 length equals 16 residues. V lost 0 bases, J lost 7 bases, and 7 bases stayed unmatched. From germline, CDR1 is SGHRS and CDR2 YFSETQ. CDR3 region: CASSLGQGAIGNEQFF. In DNA, the CDR3 is TGCGCCAGCAGCTTGGGACAGGGGGCGATCGGGAATGAGCAGTTCTTC. The full variable domain, with the rest looked up from reference TRBV5-1 and TRBJ2-1, is KAGVTQTPRYLIKTRGQQVTLSCSPISGHRSVSWYQQTPGQGLQFLFEYFSETQRNKGNFPGRFSGRQFSNSRSEMNVSTLELGDSALYLCASSLGQGAIGNEQFFGPGTRLTVL.

This sequence joins TRBV6-5 and TRBJ2-7; 8 bases line up with TRBD1. CDR1 is MNHEY and CDR2 is SVGAGI in the germline V gene. The length of the CDR3 is 13 residues. V dropped 6 bases and J dropped 4; count of bases not matched to a gene: 5. In DNA, the CDR3 is TGTGCCAGCAGGGGGACAGGCCGTTACGAGCAGTACTTC. Its translation is CASRGTGRYEQYF.

A few counts support this clone. The chain has TRBV7-2 and TRBJ1-3; D unclear. V was shortened by 5 bases and J by 6 bases, with 17 bases between the two germline ends. CDR1 is SGHTA and CDR2 is FQGNSA in the germline V gene. The CDR3 has 15 amino acids. The CDR3 here is CASSPSTGVQNTIYF. The CDR3 nucleotides are TGTGCCAGCAGCCCATCCACCGGGGTTCAAAACACCATATATTTT.

This chain joins TRBV6-6 and TRBJ1-3; D might be TRBD1 (5 bases). CDR1 and CDR2 (germline): MNHNY, SVGAGI (reference sequence). The V and J ends lost 8 bases and 2 bases respectively, with 7 bases between them. The CDR3 sequence is 12 residues long. CDR3 protein: CASGGTGNTIYF. CDR3 nucleotide sequence: TGTGCCAGCGGGGGGACTGGAAACACCATATATTTT.

The J gene is TRBJ1-1, the V gene TRBV19; 9 bases map to TRBD1. V dropped 6 bases and J dropped 4; count of bases not matched to a gene: 6. This CDR3 has 14 residues. Germline CDR1 LNHDA, CDR2 SQIVND (reference sequence). The CDR3 spells CASRLGTGFTEAFF. Written as DNA, the CDR3 is TGTGCCAGTAGGCTTGGGACAGGGTTCACTGAAGCTTTCTTT. Full variable domain (missing parts from reference TRBV19 and TRBJ1-1): DGGITQSPKYLFRKEGQNVTLSCEQNLNHDAMYWYRQDPGQGLRLIYYSQIVNDFQKGDIAEGYSVSREKKESFPLTVTSAQKNPTAFYLCASRLGTGFTEAFFGQGTRLTVV.

DNA of the CDR3: TGTGCCAGCAGCTCTCCAGTCAGGGGAGGGTATGGCTACACCTTC. Translating it yields CASSSPVRGGYGYTF. V usage is TRBV11-2 and J usage is TRBJ1-2; D possibly corresponds to TRBD1 (6 bases). V lost 4 bases and J lost 5, with 17 bases in between. The CDR3 has 15 amino acids. Germline-derived CDR1 and CDR2 are SGHAT and FQNNGV.

The chain links TRBV25-1 to TRBJ2-5, with D possibly matching TRBD2 (6 bases). Trimming removed 5 bases from V and 5 bases from J, with 15 bases in between. The germline V gene has CDR1 MGHDK and CDR2 SYGVNS. The CDR3 runs to 14 residues. The chain's CDR3 is CASSSLGTLETQYF. In nucleotides, the CDR3 is TGTGCCAGCAGTTCCCTTGGGACTTTGGAGACCCAGTACTTC.

A few counts support this clone. The chain joins TRBV24-1 to TRBJ2-1; TRBD1 matches at 10 bases. The CDR3 consists of 15 residues. V shed 7 bases and J 6 bases; nucleotides not matched to a gene: 8. CDR1 KGHDR and CDR2 SFDVKD come from the germline V gene. The DNA for the CDR3 is TGTGCCACCAGCTCGGGACAGGGGCGGTCCAATGAGCAGTTCTTC. This encodes CATSSGQGRSNEQFF.

With regard to this clone: An end of the junction does not agree with germline; a read error may underlie this. V usage is TRBV20-1 and J usage is TRBJ2-5; D unclear. The CDR3 length is 11 residues. Germline V lookup: CDR1 DFQATT, CDR2 SNEGSKA (reference sequence). CDR3 sequence: CILNNQETQYF. The DNA for the CDR3 is TGTATTTTAAACAACCAAGAGACCCAGTACTTC.

The CDR3 coding sequence is TGTGCCAGCAGTTTTCGGAGGGCCGGGGAGCTGTTTTTT. It translates to CASSFRRAGELFF. The rearrangement links TRBV28 to TRBJ2-2; TRBD2 might be the D (6 bases). The CDR3 extends over 13 amino acids. V was cut by 3 bases and J by 6 bases, with 8 bases left in between. The germline CDR1 and CDR2 sequences are MDHEN and SYDVKM.

This clone appeared a few times. This chain connects TRBV9 to TRBJ2-7; 8 nucleotides align to TRBD1. J lost 4 bases, V lost 0 bases, and 3 bases had no gene match. Germline CDR1 and CDR2: SGDLS and YYNGEE. This CDR3 is 14 amino acids long. The CDR3 region is CASSVGTGYYEQYF. In DNA, the CDR3 is TGTGCCAGCAGCGTAGGGACAGGGTATTACGAGCAGTACTTC.